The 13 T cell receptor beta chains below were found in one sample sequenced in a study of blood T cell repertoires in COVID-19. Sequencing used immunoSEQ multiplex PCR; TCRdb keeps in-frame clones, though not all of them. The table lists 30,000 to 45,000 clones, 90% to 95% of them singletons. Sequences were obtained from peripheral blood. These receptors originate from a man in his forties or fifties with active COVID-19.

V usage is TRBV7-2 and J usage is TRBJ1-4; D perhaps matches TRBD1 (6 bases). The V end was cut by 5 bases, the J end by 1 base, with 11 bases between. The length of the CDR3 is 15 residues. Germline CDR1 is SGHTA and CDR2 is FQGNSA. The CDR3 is CASSLQDRTNEKLFF. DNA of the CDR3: TGTGCCAGCAGCCTTCAGGACAGAACTAATGAAAAACTGTTTTTT.

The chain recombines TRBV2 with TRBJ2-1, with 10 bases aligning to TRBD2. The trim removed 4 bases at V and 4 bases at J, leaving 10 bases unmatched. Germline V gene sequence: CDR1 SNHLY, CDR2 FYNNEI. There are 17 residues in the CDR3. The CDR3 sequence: CASSVSLAGGDYNEQFF. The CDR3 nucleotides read TGTGCCAGCAGTGTCTCCTTAGCGGGGGGAGATTACAATGAGCAGTTCTTC.

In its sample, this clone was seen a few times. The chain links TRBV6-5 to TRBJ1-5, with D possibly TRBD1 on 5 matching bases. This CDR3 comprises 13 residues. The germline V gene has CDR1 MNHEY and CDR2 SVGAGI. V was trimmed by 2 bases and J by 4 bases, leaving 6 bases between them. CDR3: CASSYGGNQPQHF. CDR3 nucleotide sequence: TGTGCCAGCAGTTACGGGGGGAATCAGCCCCAGCATTTT.

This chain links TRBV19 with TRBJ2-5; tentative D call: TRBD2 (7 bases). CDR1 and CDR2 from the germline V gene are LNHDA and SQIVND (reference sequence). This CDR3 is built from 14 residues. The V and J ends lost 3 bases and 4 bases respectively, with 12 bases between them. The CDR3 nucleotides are TGTGCCAGTAGTATGTCGGGGGGCCGAGAGACCCAGTACTTC. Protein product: CASSMSGGRETQYF.

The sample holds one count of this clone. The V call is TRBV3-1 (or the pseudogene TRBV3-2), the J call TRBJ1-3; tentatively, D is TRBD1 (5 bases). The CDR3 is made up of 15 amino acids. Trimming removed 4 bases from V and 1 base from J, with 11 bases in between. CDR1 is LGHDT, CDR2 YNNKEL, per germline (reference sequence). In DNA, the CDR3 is TGTGCCAGCAGCCCCTCGGGGGGATCTGGAAACACCATATATTTT. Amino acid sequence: CASSPSGGSGNTIYF.

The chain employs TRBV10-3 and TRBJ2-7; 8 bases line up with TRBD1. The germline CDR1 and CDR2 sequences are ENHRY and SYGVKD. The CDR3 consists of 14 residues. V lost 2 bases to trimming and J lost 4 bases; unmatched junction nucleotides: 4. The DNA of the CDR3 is TGTGCCATCAGTGAGCAGGGGGCCCCTTACGAGCAGTACTTC. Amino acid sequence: CAISEQGAPYEQYF.

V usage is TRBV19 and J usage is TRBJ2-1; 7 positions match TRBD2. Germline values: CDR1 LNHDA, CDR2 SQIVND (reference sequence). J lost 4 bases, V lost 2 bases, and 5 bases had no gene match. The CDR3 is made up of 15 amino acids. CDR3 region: CASSISSGTYNEQFF. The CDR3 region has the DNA TGTGCCAGTAGTATATCAAGCGGGACGTACAATGAGCAGTTCTTC. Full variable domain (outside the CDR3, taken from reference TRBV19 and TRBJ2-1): DGGITQSPKYLFRKEGQNVTLSCEQNLNHDAMYWYRQDPGQGLRLIYYSQIVNDFQKGDIAEGYSVSREKKESFPLTVTSAQKNPTAFYLCASSISSGTYNEQFFGPGTRLTVL.

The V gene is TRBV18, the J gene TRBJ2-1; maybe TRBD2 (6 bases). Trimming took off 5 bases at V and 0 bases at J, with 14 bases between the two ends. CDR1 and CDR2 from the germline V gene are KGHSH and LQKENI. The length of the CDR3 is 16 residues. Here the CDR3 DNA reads TGTGCCAGCTCAGTCCACTGGGAGGCCTCCTACAATGAGCAGTTCTTC. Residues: CASSVHWEASYNEQFF.

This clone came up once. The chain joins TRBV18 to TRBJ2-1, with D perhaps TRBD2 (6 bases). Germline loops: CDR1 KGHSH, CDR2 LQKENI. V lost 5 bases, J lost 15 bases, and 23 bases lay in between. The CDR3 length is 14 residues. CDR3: CASSILQSGTGSFF. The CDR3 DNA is TGTGCCAGCTCAATCCTGCAGTCCGGGACTGGTTCGTTCTTC.

The CDR3 sequence is CASSPAGGSFGELFF. DNA of the CDR3: TGTGCCAGCAGCCCAGCGGGAGGTTCGTTCGGGGAGCTGTTTTTT. The chain has TRBV7-6 and TRBJ2-2, with TRBD2 matching 9 bases. Germline CDR1 is SGHVS and CDR2 is FNYEAQ. The CDR3 spans 15 residues. V shed 5 bases, J shed 7 bases, and the junction held 8 bases outside the gene matches.

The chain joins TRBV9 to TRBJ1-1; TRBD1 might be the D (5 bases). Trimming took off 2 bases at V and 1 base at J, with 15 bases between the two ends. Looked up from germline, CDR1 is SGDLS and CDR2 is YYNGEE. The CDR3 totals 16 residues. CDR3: CASSVGIQGANTEAFF. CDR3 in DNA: TGTGCCAGCAGCGTCGGAATCCAGGGCGCGAACACTGAAGCTTTCTTT.

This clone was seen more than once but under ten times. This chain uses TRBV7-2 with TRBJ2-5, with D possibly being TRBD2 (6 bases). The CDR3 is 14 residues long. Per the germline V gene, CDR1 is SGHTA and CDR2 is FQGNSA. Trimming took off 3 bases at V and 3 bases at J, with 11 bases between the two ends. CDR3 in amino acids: CASSFGREEETQYF. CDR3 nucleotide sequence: TGTGCCAGCAGCTTCGGCAGGGAGGAAGAGACCCAGTACTTC. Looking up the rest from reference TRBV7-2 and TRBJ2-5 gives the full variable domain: GAGVSQSPSNKVTEKGKDVELRCDPISGHTALYWYRQSLGQGLEFLIYFQGNSAPDKSGLPSDRFSAERTGGSVSTLTIQRTQQEDSAVYLCASSFGREEETQYFGPGTRLLVL.

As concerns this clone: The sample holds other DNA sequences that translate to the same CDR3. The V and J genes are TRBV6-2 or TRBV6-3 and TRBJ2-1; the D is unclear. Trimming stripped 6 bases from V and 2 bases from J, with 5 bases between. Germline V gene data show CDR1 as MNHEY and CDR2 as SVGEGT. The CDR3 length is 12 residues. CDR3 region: CASSSTYNEQFF. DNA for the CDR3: TGTGCCAGCAGCTCAACCTACAATGAGCAGTTCTTC.